The 22 T cell receptor beta chains below all came from one sample that was sequenced in a study of technical replicates of blood from a handful of donors. Method: immunoSEQ multiplex PCR; TCRdb's copy keeps in-frame clones and lacks some. Of about 74,000 clones listed, about 94% are singletons. Sequencing was carried out using T cells isolated from PBMCs. These TCRs come from a human donor in good health.

This clone occurred once. The chain recombines TRBV7-6 with TRBJ1-2; 7 nucleotides line up with TRBD1. V lost 1 base and J lost 2; bases outside the gene matches: 10. Germline V lookup: CDR1 SGHVS, CDR2 FNYEAQ. The length of the CDR3 is 17 residues. The DNA for the CDR3 is TGTGCCAGCAGCTTAGGGCACAGGGGTGCTTTGAACTATGGCTACACCTTC. Translating gives CASSLGHRGALNYGYTF.

The chain couples TRBV9 to TRBJ2-1, with a possible D match to TRBD2 (6 bases). V was shortened by 3 bases and J by 8 bases, with 24 bases between the two germline ends. This CDR3 region has 17 residues. Per germline, CDR1 SGDLS and CDR2 YYNGEE. DNA for the CDR3: TGTGCCAGCAGCGACAGAGTAGACCGGGACTCACCTCATGAGCAGTTCTTC. This sequence encodes CASSDRVDRDSPHEQFF.

CDR3 DNA: TGTGCCAGCAGTTGGGCTAGCGGGATGCTCCAAGAGACCCAGTACTTC. The encoded protein is CASSWASGMLQETQYF. The rearrangement uses TRBV6-5 and TRBJ2-5; TRBD2 aligns across 9 bases. Looked up from germline, CDR1 is MNHEY and CDR2 is SVGAGI. The CDR3 is 16 residues long. V lost 4 bases to trimming and J lost 1 base; unmatched junction nucleotides: 7.

The chain is built from TRBV7-3 and TRBJ2-3, with 8 bases that match TRBD2. V shed 2 bases and J 6 bases; nucleotides not matched to a gene: 7. Per the germline V gene, CDR1 is SGHTA and CDR2 is FQGTGA. The CDR3 runs to 15 residues. CDR3 DNA: TGTGCCAGCAGCTTAGATGGGACTAGATCTGATACGCAGTATTTT. This encodes CASSLDGTRSDTQYF.

V gene TRBV27 combines with J gene TRBJ2-7, with 7 bases identical to TRBD1. Unmatched junction bases numbered 7, after V lost 2 bases and J lost 6 bases. Per the germline V gene, CDR1 is MNHEY and CDR2 is SMNVEV (reference sequence). The CDR3 contains 14 residues. CDR3 nucleotide sequence: TGTGCCAGCAGTTTAACCCGACAGGGTTCCGAGCAGTACTTC. This translates into CASSLTRQGSEQYF.

This rearrangement joins TRBV5-6 to TRBJ1-2; 12 positions match TRBD1. Germline CDR1 and CDR2: SGHDT and YYEEEE. This CDR3 contains 16 residues. V lost 5 bases, J lost 4 bases, and 9 bases stayed unmatched. The CDR3 DNA reads TGTGCCAGCAGTCCCGGGACAGGGGGCCTAGGCTATGGCTACACCTTC. Amino acids: CASSPGTGGLGYGYTF.

The V and J genes are TRBV7-9 and TRBJ2-3, with TRBD1 matching over 10 bases. Germline V gives CDR1 SEHNR, CDR2 FQNEAQ (reference sequence). V shed 5 bases and J 7 bases; nucleotides not matched to a gene: 6. The CDR3 covers 14 residues. The CDR3 nucleotides read TGTGCCAGCAGCGTCCGGGACAGGGGATATACGCAGTATTTT. Protein: CASSVRDRGYTQYF. Full variable domain (rest looked up from reference TRBV7-9 and TRBJ2-3): DTGVSQNPRHKITKRGQNVTFRCDPISEHNRLYWYRQTLGQGPEFLTYFQNEAQLEKSRLLSDRFSAERPKGSFSTLEIQRTEQGDSAMYLCASSVRDRGYTQYFGPGTRLTVL.

CDR3 amino acids: CASSEGDRSEQYF. CDR3 nucleotides: TGTGCCTCATCCGAAGGGGACAGAAGTGAGCAGTACTTC. J is TRBJ2-7 and V is TRBV10-3; 7 bases agree with TRBD1. Germline assignment: CDR1 ENHRY and CDR2 SYGVKD. The CDR3 is 13 residues long. The J segment lost 7 bases and the V segment lost 11 bases, leaving 14 bases of the junction unmatched.

V is TRBV6-6 and J is TRBJ2-2, with unresolved D. The germline gives CDR1 MNHNY, CDR2 SVGAGI (reference sequence). Trimming cost V 3 bases and J 6 bases, with 14 bases left between them. The CDR3 totals 15 residues. CDR3 coding DNA: TGTGCCAGCAGTTATTGGTCAGGAACCTCCGGGGAGCTGTTTTTT. Amino acid sequence: CASSYWSGTSGELFF.

The V and J genes are TRBV6-1 and TRBJ1-2, with TRBD1 matching 9 bases. The V segment lost 5 bases and the J segment 2 bases; nucleotides outside the gene matches: 3. Germline CDR1 reads MNHNS; CDR2 reads SASEGT. The CDR3 is 14 amino acids. The CDR3 region is CASSPGQGNYGYTF. The CDR3 nucleotides read TGTGCCAGCAGTCCGGGACAGGGCAACTATGGCTACACCTTC.

This clone was observed once. The chain has TRBV5-1 and TRBJ2-1; D possibly corresponds to TRBD2 (6 bases). V was clipped by 1 base and J by 0 bases, with 11 bases between them. Germline CDR1 and CDR2: SGHRS and YFSETQ. The CDR3 sequence is 16 residues long. The CDR3 region has the DNA TGCGCCAGCAGCTTGTCTGCGGGGAACTCCTACAATGAGCAGTTCTTC. Amino acid sequence: CASSLSAGNSYNEQFF.

This sequence joins TRBV5-1 and TRBJ2-2, with TRBD1 as a possible D gene (5 bases). V was pared by 5 bases and J by 0 bases, with 8 bases between. Germline loops: CDR1 SGHRS, CDR2 YFSETQ. The CDR3 contains 14 residues. The CDR3 bases are TGCGCCAGCAGGCCGACAGCGAACACCGGGGAGCTGTTTTTT. The encoded protein is CASRPTANTGELFF. The entire variable domain, with the rest obtained from reference TRBV5-1 and TRBJ2-2, is as follows: KAGVTQTPRYLIKTRGQQVTLSCSPISGHRSVSWYQQTPGQGLQFLFEYFSETQRNKGNFPGRFSGRQFSNSRSEMNVSTLELGDSALYLCASRPTANTGELFFGEGSRLTVL.

This rearrangement joins TRBV5-1 to TRBJ1-2, with a tentative D call TRBD1 (6 bases). The germline V gene has CDR1 SGHRS and CDR2 YFSETQ. The CDR3 extends over 16 amino acids. V was cut by 4 bases and J by 4 bases, with 20 bases left in between. This CDR3 reads CASSHGALGRGYGYTF. CDR3 nucleotide sequence: TGCGCCAGCAGCCACGGGGCCCTGGGCAGGGGCTATGGCTACACCTTC.

The chain uses TRBV14 and TRBJ2-7; 8 positions match TRBD2. The CDR3 totals 17 residues. CDR1 SGHDN and CDR2 FVKESK come from the germline V gene. V gave up 4 bases and J gave up 4 bases; unmatched junction bases: 15. The DNA of the CDR3 is TGTGCCAGCAGCCTCGGCCCTAGAATAGCGGGACGGTACGAGCAGTACTTC. The encoded protein is CASSLGPRIAGRYEQYF.

The chain carries TRBV6-1 and TRBJ1-4, with a weak D call TRBD1 (5 bases). The V and J ends lost 1 base and 6 bases respectively, with 12 bases between them. CDR3 size: 15 residues. CDR1 MNHNS and CDR2 SASEGT come from the germline V gene. The CDR3, as DNA: TGTGCCAGCAGTGAAGGGCCAGGGATAGATGAAAAACTGTTTTTT. Translation gives CASSEGPGIDEKLFF.

This clone was picked up one time. The chain joins TRBV27 to TRBJ1-1; weak D call: TRBD1 (5 bases). Trimming removed 2 bases from V and 3 bases from J, with 7 bases in between. Germline lookup yields CDR1 MNHEY and CDR2 SMNVEV (reference sequence). CDR3 size: 13 residues. This chain's CDR3 is CASSLQGYTEAFF. The CDR3 DNA sequence: TGTGCCAGCAGTTTACAGGGATACACTGAAGCTTTCTTT.

With regard to this clone: In the same sample, other DNA sequences code for this CDR3. The chain couples TRBV28 to TRBJ1-2; perhaps TRBD1 as D (5 bases). Deletions cut 3 bases from V and 4 bases from J, with 6 bases between. This CDR3 has 12 residues. The germline CDR1 and CDR2 sequences are MDHEN and SYDVKM. The CDR3 DNA reads as TGTGCCAGCAGTTTGGGGGGCTATGGCTACACCTTC. Amino acid sequence: CASSLGGYGYTF.

The CDR3 DNA is TGTGCCAGCAGTCGACTCGGGACTAGCGGGAGGCATACGCAGTATTTT. It codes for CASSRLGTSGRHTQYF. The rearrangement joins TRBV9 to TRBJ2-3; 15 nucleotides agree with TRBD2. J was trimmed by 7 bases and V by 5 bases; bases with no gene match: 8. CDR1 and CDR2 (germline): SGDLS, YYNGEE. This CDR3 is 16 amino acids long.

CDR3 sequence: CATSRLGRETQYF. The CDR3 nucleotides are TGTGCCACCAGTCGACTAGGCCGGGAGACCCAGTACTTC. The rearrangement links TRBV15 to TRBJ2-5; TRBD2 is a possible D gene (6 bases). CDR3 size: 13 residues. The germline V gene encodes CDR1 LNHNV and CDR2 YYDKDF (reference sequence). V was clipped by 6 bases and J by 5 bases, with 13 bases between them.

The chain carries TRBV6-5 and TRBJ1-5; D is unclear. This CDR3 comprises 15 residues. V was cut by 9 bases and J by 6 bases, with 21 bases left in between. Germline-derived CDR1 and CDR2 are MNHEY and SVGAGI. CDR3 nucleotide sequence: TGTGCCAGGGGCCGGGATATAACGAATATTCAGCCCCAGCATTTT. Translating gives CARGRDITNIQPQHF.

This clone was observed once. For the CDR3, the DNA is TGTGCCAGCGCCCCGCTGGGCAAGGAGACCCAGTACTTC. Its protein product is CASAPLGKETQYF. V and J are TRBV11-3 and TRBJ2-5; unclear D gene. Trimming shortened V by 8 bases and J by 5 bases, and 15 bases separated the two germline ends. Germline V gene data show CDR1 as SGHNT and CDR2 as YENEEA. This CDR3 has 13 amino acids. Drawing the rest from reference TRBV11-3 and TRBJ2-5, the complete variable domain is EAGVVQSPRYKIIEKKQPVAFWCNPISGHNTLYWYLQNLGQGPELLIRYENEEAVDDSQLPKDRFSAERLKGVDSTLKIQPAELGDSAVYLCASAPLGKETQYFGPGTRLLVL.

The chain has TRBV29-1 and TRBJ2-3, with TRBD2 matching over 7 bases. After removal of 8 bases from V and 3 bases from J, the junction contained 8 bases not matched to a gene. The CDR3 is made up of 13 amino acids. The V gene's germline CDR1 is SQVTM and CDR2 ANQGSEA. CDR3 sequence reads: CSFGLVGTDTQYF. As DNA, the CDR3 is TGCAGCTTTGGACTAGTCGGGACAGATACGCAGTATTTT.